Described below is a single T cell receptor beta chain sequence and its context. Its cognate antigen is unknown. Only in-frame clones appear in the TCRdb table, and some are missing; sequencing was by immunoSEQ multiplex PCR. The profile shows approximately 28,000 clones, roughly 82% of them singletons. These data come from a study of OX40 agonist ivuxolimab in advanced cancers. Looking at the study overall: Males comprised 75% to 90% of the group, whose mean age was roughly 60 years (range roughly 20 to 85). Checkpoint inhibitors had been given previously to roughly 36% of patients. Study-wide findings and caveats: Within 6 weeks, CD4+ and CD8+ blood T cells expanded clonally at 0.1 to 3.0 mg/kg. Among patients with partial responses at 0.1-3.0 mg/kg, clonal expansion was among the lowest.

The germline gives CDR1 SGHTA, CDR2 FQGNSA. Trimming removed 1 base from V and 6 bases from J, with 10 bases in between. The CDR3 sequence is 13 residues long. This TCR came from an adult with an advanced solid tumor such as melanoma, head and neck, liver or kidney cancer. The chain is built from TRBV7-2 and TRBJ2-7; no clear D gene. Sequencing used CD4+ or CD8+ T cells sorted from blood, obtained in a trial of the OX40 agonist ivuxolimab. In DNA form, the CDR3 reads TGTGCCAGCAGCTTAGGTCGCCTGCTCGAGCAGTACTTC. Its translation: CASSLGRLLEQYF.